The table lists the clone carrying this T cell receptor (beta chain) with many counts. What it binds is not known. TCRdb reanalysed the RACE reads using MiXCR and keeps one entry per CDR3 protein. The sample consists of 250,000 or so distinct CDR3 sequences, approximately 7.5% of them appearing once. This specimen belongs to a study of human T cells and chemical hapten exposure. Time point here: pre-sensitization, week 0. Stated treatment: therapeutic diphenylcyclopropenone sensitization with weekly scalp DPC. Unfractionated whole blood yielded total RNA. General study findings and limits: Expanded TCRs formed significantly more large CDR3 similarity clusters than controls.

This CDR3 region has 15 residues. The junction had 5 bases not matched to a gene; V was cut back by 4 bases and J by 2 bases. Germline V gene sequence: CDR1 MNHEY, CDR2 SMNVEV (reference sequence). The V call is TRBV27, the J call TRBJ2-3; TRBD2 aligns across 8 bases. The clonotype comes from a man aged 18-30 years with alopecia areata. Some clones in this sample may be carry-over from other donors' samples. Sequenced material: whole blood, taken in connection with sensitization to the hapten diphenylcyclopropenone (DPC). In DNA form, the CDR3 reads TGTGCCAGCAGTTGGTTAGCGGGGATCACAGATACGCAGTATTTT. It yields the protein CASSWLAGITDTQYF.